The clone carrying this TCR beta chain turned up a few times. As yet, its antigen is unknown. After removal of 0 bases from V and 7 bases from J, the junction contained 8 bases not matched to a gene. CDR3 length equals 16 residues. Germline V gene sequence: CDR1 LNHDA, CDR2 SQIVND (reference sequence). The sample belongs to a study of T-cell memory formation after mild COVID-19. Study-wide context: TCR clusters mostly belonged to single donors.

TCRdb called the 5' RACE reads again in MiXCR, with one record for every CDR3 protein. The sample consists of under 300,000 distinct CDR3 sequences, 15% to 20% of them appearing once. Broader study findings: A balance of CD4 and CD8 characterized clones contracting day 15 to 85, whereas later expanders leaned CD4+. Chiefly within CM and EM were the contracting CD4+ clones; CD8+ ones were within EMRA.

The sample comprised PBMCs or a T cell subset sorted from them (not recorded which). The clonotype comes from a man younger than 30 who had mild COVID-19 (a few samples of this study predate the infection). Cell type and time point are not known. The chain uses TRBV19 and TRBJ2-1; TRBD2 matches at 8 bases. CDR3 in DNA: TGTGCCAGTAGTATAGATCTCCCGGGGGGGACTAATGAGCAGTTCTTC. Translated, it gives CASSIDLPGGTNEQFF. The full variable domain, completed using reference TRBV19 and TRBJ2-1, is DGGITQSPKYLFRKEGQNVTLSCEQNLNHDAMYWYRQDPGQGLRLIYYSQIVNDFQKGDIAEGYSVSREKKESFPLTVTSAQKNPTAFYLCASSIDLPGGTNEQFFGPGTRLTVL.